This TCR beta chain was obtained from a study of blood T cell repertoires in COVID-19. Only in-frame clones appear in the TCRdb table, and some are missing; sequencing was by immunoSEQ multiplex PCR. The table lists around 430,000 clones, about 91% of them singletons. Germline assignment: CDR1 LNHDA and CDR2 SQIVND (reference sequence). The ends were cut back, 3 bases at V and 9 bases at J, with 6 bases in the middle. The CDR3 contains 11 residues. The sequenced material came from peripheral blood. V usage is TRBV19 and J usage is TRBJ2-1; D is ambiguous. The receptor comes from a woman aged 50 to 65 with COVID-19, enrolled during active disease. CDR3: CASSILAEQFF. The CDR3 bases are TGTGCCAGTAGTATCTTGGCTGAGCAGTTCTTC. Based on the CDR3 plus reference TRBV19 and TRBJ2-1, the full variable domain is DGGITQSPKYLFRKEGQNVTLSCEQNLNHDAMYWYRQDPGQGLRLIYYSQIVNDFQKGDIAEGYSVSREKKESFPLTVTSAQKNPTAFYLCASSILAEQFFGPGTRLTVL.